Listed below are T cell receptor beta chains from one sample, sequenced in a study of CD8+CD57+ T cells in acquired aplastic anemia. One entry per CDR3 protein, called by TCRdb with MiXCR from the reads. The sample holds about 400,000 distinct CDR3 sequences, 65% to 80% seen once. The sequenced sample consisted of sorted CD4+, CD8+, or CD8+CD57+ T cells (not recorded which) from PBMCs. The receptors were gathered from a human donor in good health, serving as a control. CDR3s include the opening cysteine and the closing phenylalanine or tryptophan. A D gene is named only where the DNA matches it firmly. Clone sizes are given selectively: once, few, many, or a class where the clone is expanded.

j_call v_call d_call cdr3_length clone_size cdr3_aa cdr3_nt
TRBJ2-5 TRBV7-2 TRBD1 15 once CASSLAVDREASQYF TGTGCCAGCAGCCTTGCCGTCGACAGGGAAGCTTCCCAGTACTTC
TRBJ2-3 TRBV7-9 TRBD2 16 NA CASSLRAGGRTDTQYF TGTGCCAGCAGCCTAAGGGCGGGGGGTCGCACAGATACGCAGTATTTT
TRBJ1-2 TRBV9 NA 14 once CASSGTIGTSFGTF TGTGCCAGCAGCGGAACGATTGGGACCTCGTTTGGAACCTTC
TRBJ2-7 TRBV10-2 NA 14 NA CASRRLSGTYEQYF TGCGCCAGCCGAAGACTAAGTGGGACCTACGAGCAGTACTTC
TRBJ1-1 TRBV7-2 NA 12 NA CASSLPQTEAFF TGTGCCAGCAGCTTACCTCAGACTGAAGCTTTCTTT
TRBJ1-2 TRBV4-2 TRBD1 16 few CASSLEPPPGGGGYTF TGTGCCAGCAGCTTAGAACCCCCGCCAGGGGGGGGTGGCTACACCTTC
TRBJ1-4 TRBV30 TRBD1 14 NA CAWSPGQDDEKLFF TGTGCCTGGAGCCCAGGACAGGATGATGAAAAACTGTTTTTT
TRBJ2-6 TRBV5-8 NA 15 NA CASRDDRSGANVLTF TGTGCCAGCAGGGATGATAGGTCTGGGGCCAACGTCCTGACTTTC
TRBJ2-3 TRBV7-6 TRBD2 17 NA CASSFGLAGPSTDTQYF TGTGCCAGCAGCTTCGGACTAGCGGGGCCTAGCACAGATACGCAGTATTTT
TRBJ2-7 TRBV29-1 TRBD1 13 few CSVDQTGSYEQYF TGCAGCGTTGACCAGACAGGGTCCTACGAGCAGTACTTC
TRBJ1-1 TRBV25-1 NA 13 NA CASTSFRDTEAFF TGTGCCAGCACGAGTTTCAGGGACACTGAAGCTTTCTTT
TRBJ1-3 TRBV2 NA 16 NA CASSGDSLSTGNTLYF TGTGCCAGCAGCGGCGACAGTCTCAGCACTGGAAACACCCTATATTTT
TRBJ2-5 TRBV30 NA 15 NA CAWSQGQGHQETQYF TGTGCCTGGTCCCAAGGTCAGGGTCACCAAGAGACCCAGTACTTC
TRBJ1-3 TRBV10-3 NA 14 NA CAISAPTEGDTIYF TGTGCCATCAGTGCGCCGACCGAGGGAGACACCATATATTTT
TRBJ1-2 TRBV10-2 TRBD1 15 NA CASGLERDRGYGYTF TGCGCCAGCGGCCTAGAACGGGACAGGGGCTATGGCTACACCTTC
TRBJ2-1 TRBV7-6 TRBD2 16 NA CASSFIASGGADTQFF TGTGCCAGCAGCTTTATCGCTAGCGGGGGGGCAGATACGCAGTTCTTC
TRBJ1-4 TRBV24-1 NA 11 NA CARQSNEKLFF TGTGCTAGACAATCAAATGAAAAACTGTTTTTT
TRBJ2-7 TRBV5-8 TRBD2 14 NA CASSLLTSGYEQYF TGTGCCAGCAGCTTGCTGACTAGCGGCTACGAGCAGTACTTC
TRBJ1-6 TRBV2 TRBD1 14 many CASSRQGPNSPLHF TGTGCCAGCAGCCGACAGGGGCCTAATTCACCCCTCCACTTT
TRBJ1-3 TRBV2 TRBD1 15 many CASNRQGISGNTIYF TGTGCCAGCAATCGACAGGGGATCTCTGGAAACACCATATATTTT
TRBJ1-5 TRBV10-2 TRBD1 15 few CASSGPGQGHQPQHF TGCGCCAGCAGTGGTCCGGGACAGGGGCATCAGCCCCAGCATTTT
TRBJ2-2 TRBV7-3 TRBD2 16 few CASSLLAGGNTGELFF TGTGCCAGCAGCTTGCTAGCGGGGGGGAACACCGGGGAGCTGTTTTTT
TRBJ1-4 TRBV7-2 TRBD1 18 many CASSLEGRGSSANEKLFF TGTGCCAGCAGCTTGGAGGGCAGGGGGTCTTCCGCTAATGAAAAACTGTTTTTT
TRBJ1-4 TRBV7-9 NA 15 NA CASSSGQTYGYTFFF TGTGCCAGCAGCTCAGGACAGACTTATGGCTACACCTTCTTTTTT
TRBJ2-7 TRBV7-3 NA 15 NA CASGRTGAESEEQYF TGTGCCAGCGGCCGTACCGGGGCTGAATCTGAGGAGCAGTACTTC
TRBJ1-5 TRBV7-2 NA 16 NA CASSLYARGFNQPQHF TGCGCCAGCAGCCTATATGCCAGGGGCTTCAATCAGCCCCAGCATTTT
TRBJ1-1 TRBV5-1 TRBD1 13 NA CASSSGQGPEAFF TGTGCCAGCAGCTCTGGACAGGGGCCTGAAGCTTTCTTT
TRBJ2-1 TRBV20-1 TRBD2 14 NA CSATLAGGYNEQFF TGCAGTGCTACCTTAGCGGGGGGTTACAATGAGCAGTTCTTC
TRBJ2-1 TRBV11-2 NA 13 NA CASSLGAWNEQFF TGTGCCAGCAGCTTAGGAGCGTGGAATGAGCAGTTCTTC
TRBJ2-1 TRBV11-2 TRBD2 15 many CASSFGGSSYNEQFF TGTGCCAGCAGCTTCGGGGGGAGCTCCTACAATGAGCAGTTCTTC
TRBJ1-2 TRBV25-1 NA 14 many CASSEQGPRYGYTF TGTGCCAGCAGTGAACAGGGGCCGAGGTATGGCTACACCTTC
TRBJ1-2 TRBV7-8 NA 14 NA CASSQFPANYSYTF TGTGCCAGCAGTCAATTCCCAGCTAACTATAGCTACACCTTC
TRBJ1-2 TRBV7-3 NA 14 many CASSLGSGRGGYTF TGTGCCAGCAGCTTAGGCTCAGGGCGGGGAGGCTACACCTTC
TRBJ1-1 TRBV14 NA 14 NA CASSIDRIETEYFF TGTGCCAGCAGCATAGACCGAATAGAGACTGAGTACTTCTTT
TRBJ1-5 TRBV9 NA 14 once CASSVQGTQYFRHF TGTGCCAGCAGCGTACAGGGTACGCAGTATTTTCGGCATTTT